The 32 T cell receptor beta chains presented below share a single source sample, sequenced in a study of cytomegalovirus exposure and HLA in healthy donors. 60 Vbeta and 13 Jbeta primers were used in PCR. Assay: immunoSEQ multiplex PCR; the TCRdb copy retains only in-frame clones and omits some. There are approximately 80,000 clones in the sample; less than 80% occur only once, and 20% to 25% lies in the top ten. Material for sequencing was PBMCs. The receptors shown here come from a man aged 25 to 45 in good health and CMV-seropositive.

This clone was counted once. The chain recombines TRBV6-1 with TRBJ1-6, with 7 bases matching TRBD1. The junction had 8 bases not matched to a gene; V was cut back by 2 bases and J by 4 bases. The germline gives CDR1 MNHNS, CDR2 SASEGT. This CDR3 has 17 residues. The CDR3 bases are TGTGCCAGCAGTGAAAGACAGGGCTTTGGGTATAATTCACCCCTCCACTTT. Amino acid sequence: CASSERQGFGYNSPLHF.

This clone has a handful of counts. CDR3 loop: CATTGETLRDTQYF. The CDR3 coding sequence is TGTGCCACTACGGGGGAGACCCTCCGGGATACGCAGTATTTT. The rearrangement links TRBV7-2 to TRBJ2-3; a weak D match, TRBD2 (6 bases). This CDR3 has 14 residues. With 10 bases removed from V and 6 bases from J, the gap between germline ends came to 20 bases. Germline CDR1 SGHTA, CDR2 FQGNSA.

This clone turned up a few times. V and J are TRBV5-1 and TRBJ2-5; TRBD2 matches at 7 bases. The trim removed 6 bases at V and 13 bases at J, leaving 15 bases unmatched. The length of the CDR3 is 13 residues. Germline lookup yields CDR1 SGHRS and CDR2 YFSETQ. This chain's CDR3 is CASKIGGGLEGYF. The CDR3 DNA follows: TGCGCCAGCAAGATTGGCGGGGGACTTGAGGGGTACTTC.

The rearrangement uses TRBV6-1 and TRBJ1-1; 9 bases fit TRBD1. In germline, CDR1 is MNHNS, CDR2 SASEGT. Trimming cost V 0 bases and J 4 bases; bases outside gene matches: 9. This CDR3 is built from 17 residues. CDR3 bases: TGTGCCAGCAGTGAAGCCCCGGGACAGGGTAGAGGCACTGAAGCTTTCTTT. This gives the protein CASSEAPGQGRGTEAFF.

The chain uses TRBV25-1 and TRBJ1-5; weak D call: TRBD1 (5 bases). The CDR3 loop spans 17 amino acids. Germline values: CDR1 MGHDK, CDR2 SYGVNS. The V and J ends lost 1 base and 0 bases respectively, with 13 bases between them. Here the CDR3 reads CASSESGGADSNQPQHF. Here the CDR3 DNA reads TGTGCCAGCAGTGAATCCGGAGGGGCGGATAGCAATCAGCCCCAGCATTTT.

This rearrangement joins TRBV18 to TRBJ1-1, with 7 positions matching TRBD1. Losses at the gene ends were 4 bases for V and 2 bases for J; bases not matched to a gene: 7. Germline values: CDR1 KGHSH, CDR2 LQKENI. This CDR3 has 15 amino acids. CDR3 nucleotide sequence: TGTGCCAGCTCACGCGGAGGGGGCAGAAACACTGAAGCTTTCTTT. Encoded protein: CASSRGGGRNTEAFF.

Note on this clone: At one end, the junction sequence differs from germline, possibly due to a read error. The chain links TRBV19 to TRBJ1-5, with D hard to call. This CDR3 has 13 residues. The germline gives CDR1 LNHDA, CDR2 SQIVND (reference sequence). The CDR3 bases are TGTGCCAGTAGTTTACGGAGCAATCAGCCCCAGAATTTT. This sequence encodes CASSLRSNQPQNF. The whole variable domain, filled in from reference TRBV19 and TRBJ1-5, reads DGGITQSPKYLFRKEGQNVTLSCEQNLNHDAMYWYRQDPGQGLRLIYYSQIVNDFQKGDIAEGYSVSREKKESFPLTVTSAQKNPTAFYLCASSLRSNQPQNFGDGTRLSIL.

The genes are TRBV28 and TRBJ2-1; 7 bases map to TRBD1. Per the germline V gene, CDR1 is MDHEN and CDR2 is SYDVKM. V trimming: 11 bases; J trimming: 6 bases; junction bases outside the gene matches: 13. This CDR3 has 14 amino acids. The DNA of the CDR3 is TGTGCCTCCTGGGCCCAAAGGGGGCGCAATGAGCAGTTCTTC. This sequence encodes CASWAQRGRNEQFF.

This rearrangement joins TRBV30 to TRBJ1-2; no clear D. This CDR3 has 10 amino acids. The V end was cut by 3 bases, the J end by 5 bases, with 4 bases between. The germline V gene encodes CDR1 GTSNPN and CDR2 SVGIG (reference sequence). CDR3 protein: CAWSGYGYTF. CDR3 sequence (DNA): TGTGCCTGGAGCGGTTATGGCTACACCTTC.

The gene calls are TRBV29-1 and TRBJ1-2; weak D call: TRBD1 (6 bases). This CDR3 has 10 amino acids. The V end lost 4 bases, the J end lost 7 bases, and 7 bases lay between the germline ends. Germline V gene lookup returns CDR1 SQVTM and CDR2 ANQGSEA. The CDR3 loop reads CSVVQGGYTF. As DNA, the CDR3 is TGCAGCGTTGTACAGGGTGGCTACACCTTC.

CDR3 coding DNA: TGTGCCAGCAGCTTTTCAGGGGCCGGCAATCAGCCCCAGCATTTT. Residues: CASSFSGAGNQPQHF. The V call is TRBV7-2, the J call TRBJ1-5; maybe TRBD1 (6 bases). V was cut by 3 bases and J by 2 bases, with 11 bases left in between. This CDR3 contains 15 residues. The germline V gene has CDR1 SGHTA and CDR2 FQGNSA.

This rearrangement joins TRBV19 to TRBJ2-5; no definite D call. Germline V lookup: CDR1 LNHDA, CDR2 SQIVND (reference sequence). Between the trimmed V and J ends, which lost 7 bases and 4 bases, there was a span of 10 bases. This CDR3 has 12 amino acids. CDR3 in DNA: TGTGCCAGTACTGACGGGTCAGAGACCCAGTACTTC. It is translated as CASTDGSETQYF.

This clone was observed a handful of times. The chain couples TRBV5-6 to TRBJ1-5; a possible D gene is TRBD1 (6 bases). Germline V gene lookup returns CDR1 SGHDT and CDR2 YYEEEE. The V gene lost 2 bases and the J gene lost 4 bases, with 13 bases spanning the gap. The CDR3 sequence is 15 residues long. CDR3 DNA sequence: TGTGCCAGCAGCTTCCGAGGGGGGGCGAATCAGCCCCAGCATTTT. This translates into CASSFRGGANQPQHF.

The rearrangement links TRBV5-1 to TRBJ2-5, with D possibly TRBD1 on 7 matching bases. The V end lost 4 bases, the J end lost 7 bases, and 20 bases lay between the germline ends. In germline, CDR1 is SGHRS, CDR2 YFSETQ. The CDR3 is 15 amino acids. CDR3 coding DNA: TGCGCCAGCAGCGTACCTCAGGGGGGAAGGGGGACCCAGTACTTC. It translates to CASSVPQGGRGTQYF.

This chain connects TRBV20-1 to TRBJ2-2; D is ambiguous. The V and J ends lost 2 bases and 6 bases respectively, with 4 bases between them. The CDR3 runs 11 residues. Germline V gene sequence: CDR1 DFQATT, CDR2 SNEGSKA (reference sequence). This CDR3 is CSARRAGELFF. The CDR3 region has the DNA TGCAGTGCTAGAAGAGCCGGGGAGCTGTTTTTT.

The J gene is TRBJ2-2, the V gene TRBV7-9, with TRBD1 identical over 7 bases. The CDR3 contains 15 residues. CDR1 SEHNR and CDR2 FQNEAQ come from the germline V gene (reference sequence). V shed 6 bases, J shed 1 base, and the junction held 5 bases outside the gene matches. The CDR3 nucleotides are TGTGCCAGCAGACCCGGACAGGTGAACACCGGGGAGCTGTTTTTT. This gives the protein CASRPGQVNTGELFF.

The rearrangement links TRBV11-3 to TRBJ2-7; D is undetermined. The V gene's germline CDR1 is SGHNT and CDR2 YENEEA. The CDR3 has 13 amino acids. Trimming took 4 bases from V and 5 from J, leaving 12 bases between them. CDR3 sequence reads: CASSSTRLDEQYF. As DNA, the CDR3 is TGTGCCAGCAGCTCAACCAGGTTGGACGAGCAGTACTTC.

This clone came up once. The V gene is TRBV2, the J gene TRBJ1-5; tentatively, D is TRBD1 (5 bases). The V gene's germline CDR1 is SNHLY and CDR2 FYNNEI. V was shortened by 1 base and J by 6 bases, with 10 bases between the two germline ends. The CDR3 is made up of 14 amino acids. The CDR3 nucleotides are TGTGCCAGCAGTGAAGGGCAGGGAGGTCAGCCCCAGCATTTT. This codes for CASSEGQGGQPQHF.

The chain couples TRBV4-2 to TRBJ2-1; D gene unclear. V was cut by 4 bases and J by 4 bases, with 5 bases left in between. Germline V gene sequence: CDR1 LGHNA, CDR2 YNFKEQ. The CDR3 consists of 12 residues. The CDR3 spells CASSPSYNEQFF. The CDR3 DNA reads as TGTGCCAGCAGCCCCTCGTACAATGAGCAGTTCTTC.

This chain joins TRBV7-2 and TRBJ2-6; possibly TRBD1 for D (6 bases). With 4 bases removed from V and 0 bases from J, the gap between germline ends came to 13 bases. This CDR3 contains 17 residues. Germline V gives CDR1 SGHTA, CDR2 FQGNSA. CDR3 loop: CASSSQGSHSGANVLTF. DNA of the CDR3: TGTGCCAGCAGCTCCCAGGGGTCCCACTCTGGGGCCAACGTCCTGACTTTC.

This chain joins TRBV28 and TRBJ2-3, with TRBD2 identical over 12 bases. Germline lookup yields CDR1 MDHEN and CDR2 SYDVKM. The CDR3 totals 16 residues. The V and J ends lost 6 bases and 6 bases, in that order; junction bases with no gene match: 10. The DNA of the CDR3 is TGTGCCAGCAGCAAGACTAGCGGGAGAACGTTGGATACGCAGTATTTT. Encoded protein: CASSKTSGRTLDTQYF.

The rearrangement joins TRBV6-1 to TRBJ2-7; 8 bases agree with TRBD1. CDR1 and CDR2 (germline): MNHNS, SASEGT. This CDR3 comprises 14 residues. V shed 6 bases, J shed 2 bases, and the junction held 6 bases outside the gene matches. The CDR3 sequence: CASSPNRGTYEQYF. Written as DNA, the CDR3 is TGTGCCAGCAGCCCCAACAGGGGGACCTACGAGCAGTACTTC.

The chain recombines TRBV5-5 with TRBJ1-1, with TRBD1 as a possible D gene (5 bases). The CDR3 sequence is 13 residues long. V dropped 4 bases and J dropped 1 base, with 8 bases sitting between them. Germline V gene sequence: CDR1 SGHKS, CDR2 YYEKEE (reference sequence). CDR3 sequence: CASSPRANTEAFF. As DNA, the CDR3 is TGTGCCAGCAGCCCCAGGGCGAACACTGAAGCTTTCTTT.

This clone has a single count. The chain has TRBV5-1 and TRBJ1-1; D ambiguous. Trimming stripped 4 bases from V and 0 bases from J, with 7 bases between. There are 13 residues in the CDR3. Germline V CDR1 and CDR2: SGHRS, YFSETQ. In DNA form, the CDR3 reads TGCGCCAGCAGCCCGACAATGAACACTGAAGCTTTCTTT. It encodes CASSPTMNTEAFF.

V and J are TRBV18 and TRBJ1-2; 11 nucleotides line up with TRBD1. The CDR3 has 13 amino acids. The ends lost 8 bases at V and 6 bases at J; junction bases unmatched: 5. CDR1 and CDR2 from the germline V gene are KGHSH and LQKENI. Here the CDR3 DNA reads TGTGCCAGCCGAAGGGACAGGGGGGATGGCTACACCTTC. This translates into CASRRDRGDGYTF.

CDR3 in DNA: TGCAGCGCTGGGACTAGCGGCTACGAGCAGTACTTC. Its translation: CSAGTSGYEQYF. V usage is TRBV29-1 and J usage is TRBJ2-7; 11 bases are a match to TRBD2. The germline V gene encodes CDR1 SQVTM and CDR2 ANQGSEA. With V trimmed by 7 bases and J by 3 bases, 2 bases remained unmatched. The CDR3 consists of 12 residues.

This chain joins TRBV7-3 and TRBJ2-1, with D perhaps TRBD2 (6 bases). The germline CDR1 and CDR2 sequences are SGHTA and FQGTGA. Trimming cost V 1 base and J 10 bases, with 20 bases left between them. The CDR3 covers 16 residues. This CDR3 is CASSLMGRTITGEQFF. The DNA for the CDR3 is TGTGCCAGCAGCTTAATGGGCAGGACTATAACGGGGGAGCAGTTCTTC. Combining the CDR3 with reference TRBV7-3 and TRBJ2-1 gives the whole variable domain GAGVSQTPSNKVTEKGKYVELRCDPISGHTALYWYRQSLGQGPEFLIYFQGTGAADDSGLPNDRFFAVRPEGSVSTLKIQRTERGDSAVYLCASSLMGRTITGEQFFGPGTRLTVL.

This chain joins TRBV30 and TRBJ1-2; tentatively, D is TRBD1 (5 bases). Trimming removed 0 bases from V and 14 bases from J, with 16 bases in between. Germline lookup yields CDR1 GTSNPN and CDR2 SVGIG (reference sequence). The CDR3 is made up of 12 amino acids. The CDR3 spells CAWSVQKGPYTF. In DNA, the CDR3 is TGTGCCTGGAGTGTACAAAAGGGGCCCTATACCTTC. Based on the CDR3 plus reference TRBV30 and TRBJ1-2, the full variable domain is SQTIHQWPATLVQPVGSPLSLECTVEGTSNPNLYWYRQAAGRGLQLLFYSVGIGQISSEVPQNLSASRPQDRQFILSSKKLLLSDSGFYLCAWSVQKGPYTFGSGTRLTVV.

V is TRBV21-1 and J is TRBJ1-1; the table's D call, TRBD1, was not checked against the DNA. TRBV21-1 is deemed a pseudogene. The CDR3 is 15 amino acids. The DNA of the CDR3 is TGTGCCAGCAGCGAGAGGACAGGGGAGAACACTGAAGCTTTCTTT. Encoded protein: CASSERTGENTEAFF.

This chain links TRBV12-5 with TRBJ1-2, with 9 bases that match TRBD1. This CDR3 is 15 amino acids long. Germline CDR1 is LGHNT and CDR2 is FRNRAP. Trimming cost V 8 bases and J 6 bases; bases outside gene matches: 13. This CDR3 reads CASLHRDRANDGYTF. The DNA of the CDR3 is TGTGCTAGTCTCCACCGGGACAGGGCTAATGATGGCTACACCTTC. Combining the CDR3 with reference TRBV12-5 and TRBJ1-2 gives the whole variable domain DARVTQTPRHKVTEMGQEVTMRCQPILGHNTVFWYRQTMMQGLELLAYFRNRAPLDDSGMPKDRFSAEMPDATLATLKIQPSEPRDSAVYFCASLHRDRANDGYTFGSGTRLTVV.

J is TRBJ2-7 and V is TRBV29-1; 9 bases are shared with TRBD1. The V gene's germline CDR1 is SQVTM and CDR2 ANQGSEA. The CDR3 is 14 residues long. V lost 1 base, J lost 6 bases, and 7 bases stayed unmatched. The CDR3 here is CSVEVQGAVGEQYF. The CDR3 nucleotides are TGCAGCGTTGAAGTACAGGGGGCAGTGGGCGAGCAGTACTTC.

The chain combines TRBV11-3 with TRBJ2-1; 8 positions agree with TRBD2. V was pared by 2 bases and J by 8 bases, with 5 bases of the junction left unmatched. Per germline, CDR1 SGHNT and CDR2 YENEEA. The CDR3 covers 14 residues. The DNA for the CDR3 is TGTGCCAGCAGCTTAACAGCGGGGGTCGATGAGCAGTTCTTC. This gives the protein CASSLTAGVDEQFF.